These 15 T cell receptor beta chains were all obtained from the same sample, sequenced in a study of CD8 T cells in Susac syndrome. cDNA came from about 0.5 to 1 ug RNA primed by random hexamers. A single record per CDR3 protein comes from TCRdb applying MiXCR to the immunoSEQ multiplex PCR reads. The sample has about 120,000 distinct CDR3 sequences; around 93% are singletons. The sequenced sample was CD8+ T cells from PBMCs. The receptors here all came from a human donor in good health.

V is TRBV12-3 or TRBV12-4 and J is TRBJ2-1; D call uncertain. V was trimmed by 7 bases and J by 3 bases, leaving 19 bases between them. The CDR3 is 16 amino acids. CDR3 DNA: TGTGCCAGCACCCCCGGGCGATCCCGCGACTACAATGAGCAGTTCTTC. Its translation is CASTPGRSRDYNEQFF.

The chain joins TRBV20-1 to TRBJ2-3, with D possibly being TRBD2 (7 bases). Germline CDR1 and CDR2: DFQATT and SNEGSKA (reference sequence). The length of the CDR3 is 14 residues. The V end lost 4 bases, the J end lost 2 bases, and 13 bases lay between the germline ends. CDR3 sequence reads: CSATGGANTDTQYF. DNA for the CDR3: TGCAGTGCTACTGGGGGGGCGAACACAGATACGCAGTATTTT.

This chain links TRBV6-2 or TRBV6-3 with TRBJ2-2, with 9 bases matching TRBD1. The CDR3 extends over 15 amino acids. The trim removed 6 bases at V and 0 bases at J, leaving 2 bases unmatched. Germline V CDR1 and CDR2: MNHEY, SVGEGT. The CDR3 coding sequence is TGTGCCAGCAGAAGGGACAGGGCGAACACCGGGGAGCTGTTTTTT. It yields the protein CASRRDRANTGELFF.

The chain links TRBV30 to TRBJ2-1, with TRBD2 matching 9 bases. Germline V lookup: CDR1 GTSNPN, CDR2 SVGIG (reference sequence). The CDR3 sequence is 13 residues long. The V segment lost 4 bases and the J segment 5 bases; nucleotides outside the gene matches: 3. The chain's CDR3 is CAWKTSGNNEQFF. CDR3 in DNA: TGTGCCTGGAAGACTAGCGGAAACAATGAGCAGTTCTTC.

The chain joins TRBV9 to TRBJ2-2, with TRBD1 matching 9 bases. The germline V gene has CDR1 SGDLS and CDR2 YYNGEE. This CDR3 has 16 amino acids. The ends lost 0 bases at V and 2 bases at J; junction bases unmatched: 2. The CDR3 nucleotides are TGTGCCAGCAGCGTAGCGACAGGGGGTAACACCGGGGAGCTGTTTTTT. It specifies CASSVATGGNTGELFF.

The rearrangement joins TRBV30 to TRBJ2-7; D not resolved. Trimming stripped 2 bases from V and 2 bases from J, with 10 bases between. The length of the CDR3 is 13 residues. Per the germline V gene, CDR1 is GTSNPN and CDR2 is SVGIG (reference sequence). CDR3 loop: CAWSKGEPYEQYF. Written as DNA, the CDR3 is TGTGCCTGGAGTAAAGGCGAGCCCTACGAGCAGTACTTC.

This chain connects TRBV29-1 to TRBJ2-1; 7 bases line up with TRBD2. J gave up 9 bases and V 5 bases, and 10 bases lay outside the gene matches. Germline V lookup: CDR1 SQVTM, CDR2 ANQGSEA. This CDR3 region has 13 residues. The CDR3 sequence: CSVTSTSSPEQFF. CDR3 sequence (DNA): TGCAGCGTTACCTCGACTAGCAGCCCTGAGCAGTTCTTC.

The rearrangement links TRBV9 to TRBJ2-7; 10 nucleotides line up with TRBD2. V was pared by 0 bases and J by 7 bases, with 10 bases of the junction left unmatched. Germline V gene sequence: CDR1 SGDLS, CDR2 YYNGEE. The CDR3 contains 16 residues. CDR3 sequence (DNA): TGTGCCAGCAGCGTAGGACCGGGGACTAGCGTAATGGAGCAGTACTTC. This codes for CASSVGPGTSVMEQYF.

The chain employs TRBV2 and TRBJ1-1; 7 bases line up with TRBD1. This CDR3 is 14 amino acids long. CDR1 is SNHLY and CDR2 is FYNNEI in the germline V gene. V lost 6 bases to trimming and J lost 9 bases; unmatched junction nucleotides: 13. The CDR3 sequence: CASRGTAIDGKAFF. CDR3 in DNA: TGTGCCAGCAGAGGGACAGCCATCGACGGGAAAGCTTTCTTT.

This clonotype was observed a few times. The chain has TRBV15 and TRBJ2-7, with 8 nucleotides matching TRBD2. The CDR3 covers 15 residues. V dropped 2 bases and J dropped 4; count of bases not matched to a gene: 7. CDR1 and CDR2 (germline): LNHNV, YYDKDF (reference sequence). This chain's CDR3 is CATSRSREGRYEQYF. The CDR3 DNA sequence: TGTGCCACCAGCAGATCCCGGGAGGGTAGGTACGAGCAGTACTTC.

The count of this clonotype is one. V and J are TRBV30 and TRBJ2-2, with no clear D. V was trimmed by 4 bases and J by 7 bases, leaving 4 bases between them. The CDR3 runs 10 residues. Germline assignment: CDR1 GTSNPN and CDR2 SVGIG (reference sequence). This CDR3 is CAWKIGELFF. The CDR3 DNA follows: TGTGCCTGGAAAATCGGGGAGCTGTTTTTT.

The chain has TRBV5-1 and TRBJ2-3, with 9 bases aligning to TRBD1. The CDR3 is 15 residues long. Per the germline V gene, CDR1 is SGHRS and CDR2 is YFSETQ. V trimming: 4 bases; J trimming: 3 bases; junction bases outside the gene matches: 6. CDR3 loop: CASSPGQGLTDTQYF. CDR3 sequence (DNA): TGCGCCAGCAGCCCGGGACAGGGATTGACAGATACGCAGTATTTT.

V is TRBV29-1 and J is TRBJ2-7; D possibly corresponds to TRBD2 (5 bases). CDR3 length: 11 residues. The V end lost 4 bases, the J end lost 6 bases, and 10 bases lay between the germline ends. CDR1 SQVTM and CDR2 ANQGSEA come from the germline V gene. CDR3 coding DNA: TGCAGCGTTGGAGGGCTAGGCGAGCAGTACTTC. It yields the protein CSVGGLGEQYF.

V and J are TRBV12-3 or TRBV12-4 and TRBJ2-7; no definite D call. This CDR3 spans 11 amino acids. Trimming stripped 5 bases from V and 2 bases from J, with 4 bases between. DNA for the CDR3: TGTGCCAGCAGTGCGACCTACGAGCAGTACTTC. Encoded protein: CASSATYEQYF.

V and J are TRBV12-3 or TRBV12-4 and TRBJ2-1; D call uncertain. This CDR3 spans 15 amino acids. The V end lost 5 bases, the J end lost 3 bases, and 14 bases lay between the germline ends. The CDR3 DNA reads TGTGCCAGCAGTCCTTTGGGGAACCTCTACAATGAGCAGTTCTTC. This gives the protein CASSPLGNLYNEQFF.